Listed below are T cell receptor beta chains from one sample, sequenced in a study of response to subunit inactivated influenza vaccine. TCRdb itself ran the RT-PCR reads through MiXCR, one entry per CDR3 protein. The sample has around 750,000 distinct CDR3 sequences; about 20% are singletons. The sample consisted of PBMCs from blood, taken about 5 days after vaccination. All receptors come from a man aged 45 to 65 who received an inactivated influenza vaccine. Each CDR3 is given with its conserved first and last residue. The D gene is left open where the match is weak. A clone size is listed for some rows: how often the clone was seen (once, few, many), or a class if it is expanded.

d_gene: TRBD2
abundance: few
j_gene: TRBJ2-1
v_gene: TRBV20-1
len: 16
CDR3nt: TGCAGTGCTAGAGATAGCTCGGGAGGGGGGTACAATGAGCAGTTCTTC
CDR3aa: CSARDSSGGGYNEQFF

d_gene: TRBD2
abundance: few
j_gene: TRBJ2-2
v_gene: TRBV27
len: 15
CDR3nt: TGTGCCAGCAGTTCACTAGCGGGAATCACCGGGGAGCTGTTTTTT
CDR3aa: CASSSLAGITGELFF

d_gene: -
abundance: -
j_gene: TRBJ2-3
v_gene: TRBV4-3
len: 15
CDR3nt: TGCGCCAGCAGCCAAGAAGATTGGGGGGCAGATACGCAGTATTTT
CDR3aa: CASSQEDWGADTQYF

d_gene: TRBD1
abundance: -
j_gene: TRBJ2-3
v_gene: TRBV7-9
len: 16
CDR3nt: TGTGCCAGCAGAGATACGACAGGGAAAGCGAGAGATACGCAGTATTTT
CDR3aa: CASRDTTGKARDTQYF

d_gene: -
abundance: -
j_gene: TRBJ2-7
v_gene: TRBV20-1
len: 12
CDR3nt: TGCAGTGCGGAGGGACCTGGCTACGAGCAGTACTTC
CDR3aa: CSAEGPGYEQYF

d_gene: -
abundance: -
j_gene: TRBJ2-1
v_gene: TRBV4-3
len: 16
CDR3nt: TGCGCCAGCAGCCACCTGACGGGAATCGCTAACAATGAGCAGTTCTTC
CDR3aa: CASSHLTGIANNEQFF

d_gene: TRBD2
abundance: many
j_gene: TRBJ2-7
v_gene: TRBV5-1
len: 15
CDR3nt: TGCGCCAGCAGCTTAGCTAGCGGAACCGGTTACGAGCAGTACTTC
CDR3aa: CASSLASGTGYEQYF

d_gene: -
abundance: -
j_gene: TRBJ2-1
v_gene: TRBV5-8
len: 15
CDR3nt: TGTGCCAGCAGCTTCGATGTGCTCCCAAACAATGAGCAGTTCTTC
CDR3aa: CASSFDVLPNNEQFF

d_gene: -
abundance: -
j_gene: TRBJ2-5
v_gene: TRBV7-9
len: 14
CDR3nt: TGTGCCAGCAGTTCACCTTGGGGTCAAGAGACCCAGTACTTC
CDR3aa: CASSSPWGQETQYF

d_gene: -
abundance: few
j_gene: TRBJ1-1
v_gene: TRBV3-1
len: 15
CDR3nt: TGTGCCAGCAGCCAAGAGGTCCCGGGGGGGGCTGAAGCTTTCTTT
CDR3aa: CASSQEVPGGAEAFF

d_gene: TRBD2
abundance: -
j_gene: TRBJ2-5
v_gene: TRBV20-1
len: 16
CDR3nt: TGCAGTGCTAGTCCGGGGGGGCAAGAGATTAGGGAGACCCAGTACTTC
CDR3aa: CSASPGGQEIRETQYF

d_gene: TRBD1
abundance: many
j_gene: TRBJ2-4
v_gene: TRBV12-3/TRBV12-4
len: 16
CDR3nt: TGTGCCAGCAGCGTCCAGGGGGCCGGGTCCAAAAACATTCAGTACTTC
CDR3aa: CASSVQGAGSKNIQYF

d_gene: -
abundance: few
j_gene: TRBJ1-4
v_gene: TRBV6-1
len: 13
CDR3nt: TGTGCCAGCAGCACCGGGGTCCATGCAAAACTGTTTTTT
CDR3aa: CASSTGVHAKLFF

d_gene: TRBD2
abundance: once
j_gene: TRBJ2-7
v_gene: TRBV6-2/TRBV6-3
len: 17
CDR3nt: TGTGCCAGCAACCCCGGACTAGCGGGAGTCTTCTCCTACGAGCAGTACTTC
CDR3aa: CASNPGLAGVFSYEQYF

d_gene: -
abundance: many
j_gene: TRBJ2-7
v_gene: TRBV5-1
len: 13
CDR3nt: TGTGCCAGCAGCTTGGACGGATCCTACGAGCAGTACTTC
CDR3aa: CASSLDGSYEQYF

d_gene: TRBD1
abundance: -
j_gene: TRBJ1-6
v_gene: TRBV2
len: 15
CDR3nt: TGTGCCAGCAGGGTCGACACAGGGGGTAATTCACCCCTCCACTTT
CDR3aa: CASRVDTGGNSPLHF

d_gene: TRBD2
abundance: few
j_gene: TRBJ2-1
v_gene: TRBV20-1
len: 14
CDR3nt: TGCAGTGCCATACTAGCGGGAGAGAGCAATGAGCAGTTCTTC
CDR3aa: CSAILAGESNEQFF

d_gene: -
abundance: -
j_gene: TRBJ1-3
v_gene: TRBV4-3
len: 17
CDR3nt: TGCGCCAGCAGCCAAGATTCGCAGGTCTACTCTGGAAACACCATATATTTT
CDR3aa: CASSQDSQVYSGNTIYF

d_gene: TRBD1
abundance: few
j_gene: TRBJ2-1
v_gene: TRBV6-5
len: 15
CDR3nt: TGTGCCAGCAGTTACGGGGACAGCTCCTACAATGAGCAGTTCTTC
CDR3aa: CASSYGDSSYNEQFF

d_gene: -
abundance: -
j_gene: TRBJ2-1
v_gene: TRBV7-6
len: 17
CDR3nt: TGTGCCAGCAGCTTATCTCCCTCCCCGAGCTCCTACAATGAGCAGTTCTTC
CDR3aa: CASSLSPSPSSYNEQFF